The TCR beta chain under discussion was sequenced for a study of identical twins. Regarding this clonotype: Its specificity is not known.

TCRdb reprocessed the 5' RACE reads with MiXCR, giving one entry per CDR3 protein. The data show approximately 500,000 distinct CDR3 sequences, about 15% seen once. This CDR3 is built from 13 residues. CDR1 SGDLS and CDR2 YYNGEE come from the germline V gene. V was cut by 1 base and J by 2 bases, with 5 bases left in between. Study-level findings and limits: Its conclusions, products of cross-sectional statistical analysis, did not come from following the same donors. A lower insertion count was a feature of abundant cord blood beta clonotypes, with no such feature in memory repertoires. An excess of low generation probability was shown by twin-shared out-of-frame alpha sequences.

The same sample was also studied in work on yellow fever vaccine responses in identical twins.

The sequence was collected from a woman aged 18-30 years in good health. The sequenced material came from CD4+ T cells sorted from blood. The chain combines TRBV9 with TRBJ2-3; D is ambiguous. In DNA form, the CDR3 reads TGTGCCAGCAGCGTAACCCCCACAGATACGCAGTATTTT. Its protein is CASSVTPTDTQYF.